This TCR beta chain was identified in a study of T-cell memory formation after mild COVID-19 (dated by TCRdb to the early 2020s). Notes on the research overall: TCR sequence clusters from the two donors were largely donor specific. In a couple of donors, T-cell clones that expanded and contracted after mild COVID-19 were tracked by sequencing TCRalpha and TCRbeta repertoires over time. Two young, previously healthy adult volunteers made up the cohort, one male and one female.

PBMCs were isolated by Ficoll-Paque density gradient centrifugation. Of note for this clonotype: The antigen it binds to is not known. The sample holds no much larger clone one base away, and base qualities are not on file.

From cysteine to phenylalanine, the CDR3 is 11 amino acids long. Of the read, only the CDR3 DNA is kept; its 33 bases are in frame from base 1. CDR1 and CDR2 are drawn from the germline V gene: MNHNS, SASEGT. Germline trimming amounts to 6 bases on V and 10 bases on J, with 4 as the count of junction bases outside the gene matches. Results and caveats for the whole study, not just this receptor: SARS-CoV-2 specificity was not confirmed for the second-wave clones peaking on day 37. Contracting CD4+ clones turned up mainly in the CM and EM memory subsets, whereas EMRA was where CD8+ clones were enriched. Only a couple of mild cases were covered by the study, and larger cohorts that include severe cases with pre-infection samples were considered necessary. Some responding clones were detected in pre-infection memory, suggesting pre-existing cross-reactive memory T cells joined the SARS-CoV-2 response. From day 15 to 85, contracting clones showed balanced CD4/CD8 phenotypes, whereas a second wave of clones that expanded from day 15 to 37 leaned towards CD4+.

Sequencing used an Illumina NovaSeq 6000. cDNA libraries for TCRalpha and TCRbeta were prepared by 5'RACE using constant-segment primers, with sample barcodes and unique molecular identifiers added. Trizol reagent was used to extract RNA from every sample. Amplification of the libraries took two PCR steps, and the second step added a second sample barcode plus Illumina TruSeq adapters. Sequencing of libraries was performed on an Illumina NovaSeq with 2 x 150 bp paired-end reads. The authors' pipeline ran thus. With migec v1.2.7, reads were demultiplexed and then collapsed into UMI-guided consensus sequences. With mixcr v2.1.11, UMI consensuses were aligned to TRA and TRB V and J templates and assembled into clonotypes. A clonotype was counted as expanded or contracted only when both edgeR and NoisET called the clonotype significant, with the noise models trained on biological replicates. For edgeR calls, a false discovery rate-adjusted p below 0.01 and a log2 fold-change threshold of 1 were applied. PCA with hierarchical clustering of max-normalized trajectories of the 1000 most abundant clonotypes was used as exploratory dynamics analysis. Separately sequenced CD4+ and CD8+ repertoires were used to assign a CD4 or CD8 phenotype to each responding clone. Using fastp trimming at Q25 and MiXCR clonotype assembly, TCRdb reanalyzed the public sequencing data and kept in-frame beta chains. Records with the same CDR3 protein are collapsed into one entry carrying the most frequent genes and DNA. The V and J calls and clone size come from TCRdb's table, not from the authors' own analysis. Counted in this sample were about 340,000 distinct CDR3 sequences; approximately 13% of them appeared once. The ten largest clones capture around 21% of the sample.

The receptor comes from a man younger than 35 who had mild COVID-19 (a few samples of this study predate the infection). The sample titles of this study are shuffled in the database, so cell type and time point are left out; the donor was told from shared clones. Rearrangement joined TRBV6-1 to TRBJ1-1, and TRBD1 aligns with 8 junction nucleotides. The sample taken for sequencing was PBMCs or a T cell subset sorted from them (not recorded which). The DNA sequence reads TGTGCCAGCAGCCAGACAGGGGCAGCTTTCTTT. This codes for CASSQTGAAFF.